This is a list of T cell receptor beta chains from one sample in a study of technical replicates of blood from a few donors. The table came from immunoSEQ multiplex PCR; TCRdb's copy has only in-frame clones and leaves some out. The data hold 70,000 to 75,000 clones, with 85% to 95% observed a single time. The sequenced sample consisted of T cells isolated from PBMCs. The receptors shown here come from a human donor in good health. Each CDR3 is given with its conserved first and last residue. Each record gives: CDR3 length, V gene, clone size, CDR3 protein. Some rows have no size entry. The others give once, few or many, or a class for an expanded clone.

13	TRBV10-1	.	CASSEAQGYEQYF
16	TRBV30	few	CAWSAGTLSTNTEAFF
12	TRBV27	once	CASTGGLDGYTF
14	TRBV10-2	.	CASSDASGAGELFF
16	TRBV7-9	.	CASSLALSPNSYEQYF
16	TRBV6-1	.	CASSAGAAAPSYGYTF
14	TRBV5-1	.	CASTTGQGVYEQYF
18	TRBV7-9	.	CASSLSVGDRFKDQPQHF
16	TRBV15	.	CATSRDKQGTGNTIYF
14	TRBV9	.	CASSAGSTAGELFF
15	TRBV9	.	CASSVRGQGWETQYF
15	TRBV6-5	.	CASSLQLGINEKLFF
13	TRBV10-3	.	CAISRTGPQAQYF
11	TRBV20-1	.	CSARDLAEAFF
17	TRBV5-4	.	CASSGGLAGLIDNEQFF
12	TRBV7-9	.	CASSRLYTEAFF
15	TRBV4-1	few	CASSQGTSTNEKLFF
15	TRBV6-1	.	CASSGWTAMNTEAFF
12	TRBV7-2	.	CASSAGLRVQFF
15	TRBV5-1	.	CASSLMTGSNQPQHF
15	TRBV29-1	.	CSVERAGASTDTQYF
16	TRBV5-6	.	CASSLAGSGYGFEQYF
15	TRBV19	.	CASRVRGQSNEKLFF
16	TRBV19	.	CASTSFGGVNTGELFF
16	TRBV6-4	.	CASSEGGLSGANVLTF
13	TRBV6-5	.	CASGLAGAYEQYF
16	TRBV30	.	CAWSAELIRGTDTQYF
13	TRBV2	once	CASSGGQISEQYF
13	TRBV29-1	few	CSALVGTATEAFF
13	TRBV6-6	.	CASSRTVNTEAFF
12	TRBV5-8	.	CASSYRDYGYTF
14	TRBV4-2	.	CASSQSSTGRTQYF
12	TRBV28	.	CASRPRLQPQHF
17	TRBV7-9	.	CASSPGRGDTSYNEQFF
16	TRBV4-1	.	CASSQAAGQGTYEQYF
14	TRBV10-1	.	CASSAGIPNNEQFF
9	TRBV11-2	.	CASTPGMVF
14	TRBV29-1	once	CSVEEDSRFYGYTF
17	TRBV7-6	.	CASSLRGRTTSGNTIYF
13	TRBV27	.	CASSLDSHQPQHF
13	TRBV29-1	once	CSVEQAGANVLTF
15	TRBV6-1	.	CASSGLGGTGSPLHF
15	TRBV5-1	.	CASSLATGGGDEQYF
14	TRBV6-5	.	CASSYSGEGYGYTF
19	TRBV12-5	.	CASGLVMTGGAVSDYGYTF
14	TRBV5-4	.	CASSTTSGSYEQYF
18	TRBV27	.	CASSFFGLRGSHDVEQYF
15	TRBV18	.	CASSPWSGRDQPQHF
13	TRBV19	few	CASTTTTGFAAFF
15	TRBV6-1	once	CASRLAGANTGELFF
13	TRBV6-5	.	CASSSRQGHGYTF
16	TRBV14	.	CASSQDTGTSSYEQFF
14	TRBV16	once	CASSQTVTNEKLFF
15	TRBV6-1	once	CASSQTGSSNQPQHF
15	TRBV7-9	.	CASSRGEGHYYEQYF
13	TRBV6-1	.	CASTETDRHGYTF
13	TRBV28	.	CASSFWGGQPQHF